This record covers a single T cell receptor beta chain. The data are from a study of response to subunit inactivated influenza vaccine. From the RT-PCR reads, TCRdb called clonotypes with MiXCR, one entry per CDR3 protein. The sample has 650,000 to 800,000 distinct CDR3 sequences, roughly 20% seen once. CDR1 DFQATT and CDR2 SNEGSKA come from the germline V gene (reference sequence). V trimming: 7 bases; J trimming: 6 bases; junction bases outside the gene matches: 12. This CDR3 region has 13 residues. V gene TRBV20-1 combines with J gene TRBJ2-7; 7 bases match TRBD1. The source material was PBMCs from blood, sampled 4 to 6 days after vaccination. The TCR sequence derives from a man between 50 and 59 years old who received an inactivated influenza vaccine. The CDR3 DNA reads TGCAGTGAGGGGGCTCTCGTCATGGGCGAGCAGTACTTC. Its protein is CSEGALVMGEQYF.